This passage covers 17 T cell receptor beta chains from one sample sequenced in a study of tumor-infiltrating lymphocytes in primary liver carcinoma (dated by TCRdb to the late 2010s). Without any cell sorting, total RNA and DNA were extracted together from approximately 22-30 mg of bulk tissue using the AllPrep DNA/RNA mini kit. TCRdb shows the sequencer as Illumina HiSeq 2500. TCRbeta-specific cDNA was reverse-transcribed from 500 ng total RNA using a constant-region primer and ProtoScript II reverse transcriptase. The TCRbeta libraries were prepared through three rounds of nested multiplex PCR following a slightly modified ARM-PCR procedure. Each of the first two PCR rounds ran for about 10 cycles using multiplex TRBV1-TRBV30 forward primers together with a Cbeta reverse primer. TCRdb reprocessed the public reads (quality trimming at Q25 with fastp, clone calling with MiXCR) and kept in-frame beta chains. Each CDR3 protein appears once, grouped with its most common genes and DNA. Recorded for this sample are under 85,000 distinct CDR3 sequences; roughly 72% of them occurred a single time. In total, the top ten clones hold approximately 20% of the sample.

The specimen was liver tumor tissue from sampling region 1. The cell subset or site label, read with the paper, signifies: tumor region T1, superior pole. The receptors were sampled from a man aged 40-50 years with primary liver carcinoma and hepatitis B virus infection.

Details on this clonotype: A much larger clonotype is one base distant, so this may be a read error. The chain employs TRBV6-2 or TRBV6-3 and TRBJ2-7; perhaps TRBD2 as D (5 bases). The CDR3 is 13 amino acids. Per germline, CDR1 MNHEY and CDR2 SVGEGT. This chain's CDR3 is CASNLSDDYELCF. CDR3 nucleotide sequence: TGTGCCAGCAACCTCTCGGACGACTACGAGCTGTGCTTC.

The chain has TRBV20-1 and TRBJ2-5; 8 bases match TRBD1. The ends lost 3 bases at V and 2 bases at J; junction bases unmatched: 5. Germline CDR1 is DFQATT and CDR2 is SNEGSKA (reference sequence). CDR3 size: 14 residues. As DNA, the CDR3 is TGCAGTGCTAGGGCAGGGGGCGGTCAAGAGACCCAGTACTTC. Translated, it gives CSARAGGGQETQYF.

Comment on this clonotype: The junction and the germline gene differ at one end; a read error may be behind it. V and J are TRBV6-5 and TRBJ2-7; weak D call: TRBD1 (7 bases). The CDR3 covers 14 residues. Germline V gene lookup returns CDR1 MNHEY and CDR2 SVGAGI. The CDR3 is CASSLAGGSYEQYF. CDR3 in DNA: TGTGCCAGCAGTTTGGCAGGGGGGTCCTACGAGCAATACTTC.

The sample holds many counts of this clonotype. This chain links TRBV4-2 with TRBJ2-1; the D is unclear. Germline lookup yields CDR1 LGHNA and CDR2 YNFKEQ. This CDR3 has 12 amino acids. The V gene lost 2 bases and the J gene lost 12 bases, with 11 bases spanning the gap. For the CDR3, the DNA is TGTGCCAGCAGCCAAACAATCGAAGGGCAGTTCTTC. Its protein product is CASSQTIEGQFF.

This clonotype was counted between two and nine times. V gene TRBV28 combines with J gene TRBJ1-2, with 8 bases identical to TRBD1. CDR1 MDHEN and CDR2 SYDVKM come from the germline V gene. J gave up 6 bases and V 5 bases, and 2 bases lay outside the gene matches. This CDR3 has 12 residues. For the CDR3, the DNA is TGTGCCAGCAGTCAGGGGGCGAATGGCTACACCTTC. This encodes CASSQGANGYTF.

This clonotype showed up just once. The chain joins TRBV2 to TRBJ1-1; no clear D gene. V was pared by 9 bases and J by 1 base, with 12 bases between. Looked up from germline, CDR1 is SNHLY and CDR2 is FYNNEI. The CDR3 contains 13 residues. DNA for the CDR3: TGTGCCAGTAATGTACTGGGGAACACTGAAGCTTTCTTT. Translation: CASNVLGNTEAFF. Looking up the rest from reference TRBV2 and TRBJ1-1 gives the full variable domain: EPEVTQTPSHQVTQMGQEVILRCVPISNHLYFYWYRQILGQKVEFLVSFYNNEISEKSEIFDDQFSVERPDGSNFTLKIRSTKLEDSAMYFCASNVLGNTEAFFGQGTRLTVV.

The genes are TRBV10-1 and TRBJ2-2; TRBD2 matches 12 bases. Germline V gives CDR1 WNHNN, CDR2 SYGVQD (reference sequence). The CDR3 runs 15 residues. V was clipped by 4 bases and J by 8 bases; unmatched bases: 5. CDR3: CASSGTSGTKGELFF. The CDR3 DNA follows: TGCGCCAGCAGTGGGACTAGCGGGACGAAGGGGGAGCTGTTTTTT.

Only one count was recorded for this clonotype. The junction shows a germline mismatch at one end, possibly a read error. This sequence joins TRBV4-1 and TRBJ2-1; D unclear. The germline V gene has CDR1 MGHRA and CDR2 YSYEKL. The CDR3 is 15 residues long. The CDR3 loop is CANSQLGLEYNEQFF. In nucleotides, the CDR3 is TGCGCCAACAGCCAATTAGGCCTCGAGTACAATGAGCAATTCTTC.

For this clonotype: Compared with germline, one end of the junction differs, possibly owing to a read error. The chain is built from TRBV5-5 and TRBJ2-5; no clear D gene. The CDR3 loop spans 13 amino acids. Germline CDR1 SGHKS, CDR2 YYEKEE (reference sequence). The CDR3 sequence is CASSDDLEETRYF. The CDR3 DNA sequence: TGTGCCAGCAGCGACGATCTTGAAGAGACCCGGTACTTC. Based on the CDR3 plus reference TRBV5-5 and TRBJ2-5, the full variable domain is DAGVTQSPTHLIKTRGQQVTLRCSPISGHKSVSWYQQVLGQGPQFIFQYYEKEERGRGNFPDRFSARQFPNYSSELNVNALLLGDSALYLCASSDDLEETRYFGPGTRLLVL.

In this sample, this clonotype turned up many times. This rearrangement joins TRBV4-1 to TRBJ2-1; 7 bases fit TRBD2. With 4 bases clipped from V and 4 bases from J, the junction kept 7 bases outside the gene matches. Germline V gene lookup returns CDR1 MGHRA and CDR2 YSYEKL. The CDR3 consists of 15 residues. CDR3 DNA sequence: TGCGCCAGCAGCCGAGTTAGCGGGCCGTACAATGAGCAGTTCTTC. Protein sequence: CASSRVSGPYNEQFF.

This chain connects TRBV28 to TRBJ2-2; D perhaps matches TRBD1 (5 bases). CDR1 MDHEN and CDR2 SYDVKM come from the germline V gene. The V end lost 5 bases, the J end lost 4 bases, and 14 bases lay between the germline ends. The CDR3 runs to 15 residues. CDR3 protein: CASSGQGDATGELFF. CDR3 coding DNA: TGTGCCAGCAGTGGGCAGGGTGACGCCACCGGGGAGCTGTTTTTT.

The chain combines TRBV6-6 with TRBJ2-2, with 8 bases identical to TRBD1. The CDR3 has 13 amino acids. The V gene end was trimmed by 5 bases and the J gene end by 13 bases; junction bases not matched to a gene: 9. Germline V gene data show CDR1 as MNHNY and CDR2 as SVGAGI (reference sequence). The CDR3 DNA is TGTGCCAGCAGTGACCAGGGGGCCGTATGGCTGTTTTTT. It specifies CASSDQGAVWLFF.

Points on this clonotype: The junction does not match germline at one end; this may be a read error. This chain links TRBV4-1 with TRBJ2-7, with D possibly TRBD2 on 6 matching bases. The V gene's germline CDR1 is MGHRA and CDR2 YSYEKL. CDR3 size: 15 residues. The CDR3 region is CASSPGQGGDYERYF. For the CDR3, the DNA is TGCGCCAGCAGTCCTGGGCAGGGAGGAGATTACGAGCGGTACTTC.

This clonotype was detected only a few times. The chain employs TRBV12-3 or TRBV12-4 and TRBJ2-2, with 9 bases aligning to TRBD2. Losses at the gene ends were 4 bases for V and 4 bases for J; bases not matched to a gene: 7. The CDR3 length is 16 residues. The DNA of the CDR3 is TGTGCCAGCAGTTGGTTAGCGGGAGTTGTCACCGGGGAGCTGTTTTTT. As protein: CASSWLAGVVTGELFF.

Notes on this clonotype: A read error may account for a junction end that differs from germline. CDR3 loop: CTSSRSGQVNSPLHF. CDR3 coding DNA: TGTACCAGTAGCCGTAGTGGGCAGGTTAATTCACCCCTCCACTTT. The genes are TRBV11-2 and TRBJ1-6; D not certain. The CDR3 totals 15 residues. CDR1 and CDR2 from the germline V gene are SGHAT and FQNNGV.

Details on this clonotype: This may be a read error: a much more frequent sequence differs by one nucleotide. The CDR3 is CASSWGNNQPRHF. CDR3 bases: TGTGCCAGCAGTTGGGGGAATAATCAGCCCCGGCATTTT. V usage is TRBV28 and J usage is TRBJ1-5, with D tentatively TRBD1 (5 bases). This CDR3 contains 13 residues. The germline gives CDR1 MDHEN, CDR2 SYDVKM. The whole variable domain, filled in from reference TRBV28 and TRBJ1-5, reads DVKVTQSSRYLVKRTGEKVFLECVQDMDHENMFWYRQDPGLGLRLIYFSYDVKMKEKGDIPEGYSVSREKKERFSLILESASTNQTSMYLCASSWGNNQPRHFGDGTRLSIL.

A remark on this clonotype: No conserved phenylalanine or tryptophan ends this CDR3, so it is likely a read error. The rearrangement links TRBV6-5 to TRBJ2-4; TRBD2 aligns across 10 bases. Germline V gene lookup returns CDR1 MNHEY and CDR2 SVGAGI. The CDR3 is 16 amino acids. CDR3 nucleotide sequence: TGTGTCAGCAGAGCACTAGCGGGGTTAGCCAAAAACATTCAGTACCTC. The encoded protein is CVSRALAGLAKNIQYL.